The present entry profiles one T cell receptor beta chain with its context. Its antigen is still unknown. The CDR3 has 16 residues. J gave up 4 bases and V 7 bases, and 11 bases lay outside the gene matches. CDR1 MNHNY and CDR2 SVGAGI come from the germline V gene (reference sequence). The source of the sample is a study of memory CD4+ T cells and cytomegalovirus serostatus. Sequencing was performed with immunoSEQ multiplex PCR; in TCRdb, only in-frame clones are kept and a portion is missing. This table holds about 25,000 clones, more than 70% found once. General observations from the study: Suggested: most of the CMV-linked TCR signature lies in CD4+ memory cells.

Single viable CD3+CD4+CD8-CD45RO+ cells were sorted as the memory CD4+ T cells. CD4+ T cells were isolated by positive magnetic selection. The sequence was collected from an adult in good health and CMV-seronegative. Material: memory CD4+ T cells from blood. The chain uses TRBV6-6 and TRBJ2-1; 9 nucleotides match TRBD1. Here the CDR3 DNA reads TGTGCCAGCACCCGGGGTAGGACAGGGGCGTACAATGAGCAGTTCTTC. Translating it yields CASTRGRTGAYNEQFF.